Below, 10 T cell receptor beta chains from the same sample are listed, as sequenced in a study of blood T cell repertoires in COVID-19. Some clones are missing from TCRdb's copy, which holds only in-frame ones; the method was immunoSEQ multiplex PCR. This table holds about 400,000 clones, approximately 86% found once. Sequencing was done on a sample of PBMCs or T cells enriched from blood (not recorded which). Every receptor here comes from a woman between 35 and 50 years old with acute COVID-19.

The V gene is TRBV14, the J gene TRBJ2-7; 11 nucleotides align to TRBD2. V lost 3 bases to trimming and J lost 6 bases; unmatched junction nucleotides: 4. Per germline, CDR1 SGHDN and CDR2 FVKESK. The CDR3 consists of 14 residues. In DNA form, the CDR3 reads TGTGCCAGCAGCCAGGCCGGGACTAGCGGCGAGCAGTACTTC. Translating gives CASSQAGTSGEQYF.

The chain recombines TRBV14 with TRBJ2-7; TRBD2 agrees at 11 bases. This CDR3 is 17 amino acids long. Germline V gene sequence: CDR1 SGHDN, CDR2 FVKESK. Trimming cost V 3 bases and J 0 bases; bases outside gene matches: 7. This CDR3 is CASSQNSGGDYSYEQYF. In DNA form, the CDR3 reads TGTGCCAGCAGCCAGAATAGCGGGGGGGATTACTCCTACGAGCAGTACTTC. Full variable domain (missing parts from reference TRBV14 and TRBJ2-7): EAGVTQFPSHSVIEKGQTVTLRCDPISGHDNLYWYRRVMGKEIKFLLHFVKESKQDESGMPNNRFLAERTGGTYSTLKVQPAELEDSGVYFCASSQNSGGDYSYEQYFGPGTRLTVT.

The chain is built from TRBV18 and TRBJ1-4; D unresolved. This CDR3 comprises 14 residues. Germline CDR1 is KGHSH and CDR2 is LQKENI. Deletions cut 0 bases from V and 6 bases from J, with 8 bases between. The CDR3 loop reads CASSPPEEDEKLFF. As DNA, the CDR3 is TGTGCCAGCTCACCACCGGAGGAGGATGAAAAACTGTTTTTT.

The V call is TRBV10-1, the J call TRBJ2-1, with 10 bases lining up with TRBD2. The CDR3 contains 17 residues. J gave up 4 bases and V 0 bases, and 6 bases lay outside the gene matches. Per the germline V gene, CDR1 is WNHNN and CDR2 is SYGVQD (reference sequence). Written as DNA, the CDR3 is TGCGCCAGCAGTGAGTCGGCTAGCGGGGGTCGGTACAATGAGCAGTTCTTC. This codes for CASSESASGGRYNEQFF.

The chain links TRBV9 to TRBJ2-3, with D possibly TRBD2 on 5 matching bases. Looked up from germline, CDR1 is SGDLS and CDR2 is YYNGEE. V was clipped by 4 bases and J by 5 bases, with 11 bases between them. This CDR3 has 13 residues. This CDR3 is CASSLRREDTQYF. CDR3 DNA sequence: TGTGCCAGCAGCCTTCGACGGGAAGATACGCAGTATTTT.

The rearrangement uses TRBV29-1 and TRBJ2-7, with 7 bases lining up with TRBD1. The CDR3 has 13 residues. The V and J ends lost 1 base and 2 bases, in that order; junction bases with no gene match: 2. Germline values: CDR1 SQVTM, CDR2 ANQGSEA. The DNA of the CDR3 is TGCAGCGTTGAAGCGGGACAGACCTACGAGCAGTACTTC. This encodes CSVEAGQTYEQYF.

On this clone: The sample contains more than one DNA sequence encoding this CDR3. The chain employs TRBV3-1 (or the pseudogene TRBV3-2) and TRBJ2-2; no definite D call. The germline V gene encodes CDR1 LGHDT and CDR2 YNNKEL (reference sequence). Trimming left V 1 base short and J 9 bases short, with 6 bases between. This CDR3 comprises 12 residues. CDR3 sequence (DNA): TGTGCCAGCAGCCAAGGTGGCAGGGAGCTGTTTTTT. Its translation: CASSQGGRELFF.

This chain joins TRBV25-1 and TRBJ1-1; maybe TRBD1 (6 bases). The CDR3 runs to 14 residues. V dropped 6 bases and J dropped 7 bases, with 18 bases sitting between them. Germline V CDR1 and CDR2: MGHDK, SYGVNS. The CDR3 loop reads CASSVRSQGSEAFF. CDR3 in DNA: TGTGCCAGCAGCGTTCGATCCCAGGGGAGTGAAGCTTTCTTT.

This clone showed up just once. CDR3: CATSDFRTRGHGELFF. As DNA, the CDR3 is TGTGCCACCAGTGACTTCAGGACAAGAGGCCACGGGGAGCTGTTTTTT. The V call is TRBV24-1, the J call TRBJ2-2; tentative D call: TRBD1 (5 bases). V was clipped by 4 bases and J by 7 bases, with 18 bases between them. This CDR3 has 16 residues. Germline lookup yields CDR1 KGHDR and CDR2 SFDVKD.

The chain uses TRBV28 and TRBJ1-2; 9 positions agree with TRBD1. The CDR3 loop spans 15 amino acids. Germline-derived CDR1 and CDR2 are MDHEN and SYDVKM. V lost 6 bases to trimming and J lost 3 bases; unmatched junction nucleotides: 8. CDR3 DNA: TGTGCCAGCAGGCTGACAGGGGGACCGTACTATGGCTACACCTTC. This translates into CASRLTGGPYYGYTF.